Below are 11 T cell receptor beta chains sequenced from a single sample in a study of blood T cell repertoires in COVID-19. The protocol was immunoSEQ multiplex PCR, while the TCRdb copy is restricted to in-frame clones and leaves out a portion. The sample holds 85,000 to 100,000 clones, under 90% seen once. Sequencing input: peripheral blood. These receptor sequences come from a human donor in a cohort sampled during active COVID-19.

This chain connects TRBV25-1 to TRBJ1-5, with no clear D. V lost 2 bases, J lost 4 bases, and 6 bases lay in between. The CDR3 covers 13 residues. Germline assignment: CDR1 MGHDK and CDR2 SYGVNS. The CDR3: CASSETGNQPQHF. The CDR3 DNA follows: TGTGCCAGCAGTGAAACGGGGAATCAGCCCCAGCATTTT. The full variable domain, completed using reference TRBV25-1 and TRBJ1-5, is EADIYQTPRYLVIGTGKKITLECSQTMGHDKMYWYQQDPGMELHLIHYSYGVNSTEKGDLSSESTVSRIRTEHFPLTLESARPSHTSQYLCASSETGNQPQHFGDGTRLSIL.

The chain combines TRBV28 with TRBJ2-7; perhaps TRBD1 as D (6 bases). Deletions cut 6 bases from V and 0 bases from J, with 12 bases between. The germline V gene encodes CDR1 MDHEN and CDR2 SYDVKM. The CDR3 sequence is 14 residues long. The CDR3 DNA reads TGTGCCAGCAGGGGGGCGAAAAGCTCCTACGAGCAGTACTTC. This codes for CASRGAKSSYEQYF.

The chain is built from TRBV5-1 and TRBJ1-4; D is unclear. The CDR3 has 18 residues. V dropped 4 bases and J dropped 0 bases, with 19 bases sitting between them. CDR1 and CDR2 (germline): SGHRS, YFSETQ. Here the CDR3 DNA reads TGCGCCAGCAGCGCAACACCGACTGCAGACTCAACTAATGAAAAACTGTTTTTT. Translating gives CASSATPTADSTNEKLFF.

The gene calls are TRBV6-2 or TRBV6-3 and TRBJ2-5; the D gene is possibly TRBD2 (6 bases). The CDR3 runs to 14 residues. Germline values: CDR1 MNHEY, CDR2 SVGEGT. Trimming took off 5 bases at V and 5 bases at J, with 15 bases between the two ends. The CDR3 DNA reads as TGTGCCAGCAGTGCCTGGAGGGGCCGGGAGACCCAGTACTTC. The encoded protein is CASSAWRGRETQYF.

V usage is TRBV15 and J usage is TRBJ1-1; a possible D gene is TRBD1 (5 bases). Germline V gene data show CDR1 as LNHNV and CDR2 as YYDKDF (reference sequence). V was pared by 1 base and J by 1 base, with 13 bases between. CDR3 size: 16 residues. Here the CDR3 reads CATSRVVGPGNTEAFF. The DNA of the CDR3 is TGTGCCACCAGCAGAGTGGTGGGGCCGGGGAACACTGAAGCTTTCTTT.

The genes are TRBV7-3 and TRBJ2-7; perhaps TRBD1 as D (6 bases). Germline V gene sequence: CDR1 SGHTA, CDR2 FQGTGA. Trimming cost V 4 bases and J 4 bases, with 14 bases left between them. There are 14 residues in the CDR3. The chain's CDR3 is CASSSPDRRYEQYF. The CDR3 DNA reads TGTGCCAGCAGCTCCCCAGACAGGCGGTACGAGCAGTACTTC. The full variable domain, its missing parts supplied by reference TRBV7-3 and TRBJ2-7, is GAGVSQTPSNKVTEKGKYVELRCDPISGHTALYWYRQSLGQGPEFLIYFQGTGAADDSGLPNDRFFAVRPEGSVSTLKIQRTERGDSAVYLCASSSPDRRYEQYFGPGTRLTVT.

As DNA, the CDR3 is TGTGCCAGCAGCCGGACAGGGGTCGGTGAAAAACTGTTTTTT. It codes for CASSRTGVGEKLFF. The chain uses TRBV28 and TRBJ1-4, with 9 positions matching TRBD1. The V gene's germline CDR1 is MDHEN and CDR2 SYDVKM. CDR3 length: 14 amino acids. With 6 bases clipped from V and 7 bases from J, the junction kept 6 bases outside the gene matches.

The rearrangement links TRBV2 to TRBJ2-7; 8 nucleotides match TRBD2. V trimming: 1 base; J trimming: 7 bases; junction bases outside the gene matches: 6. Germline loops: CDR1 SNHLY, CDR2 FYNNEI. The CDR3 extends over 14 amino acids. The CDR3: CASSEEGIAGEQYF. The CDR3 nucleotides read TGTGCCAGCAGTGAAGAGGGCATAGCGGGAGAGCAGTACTTC.

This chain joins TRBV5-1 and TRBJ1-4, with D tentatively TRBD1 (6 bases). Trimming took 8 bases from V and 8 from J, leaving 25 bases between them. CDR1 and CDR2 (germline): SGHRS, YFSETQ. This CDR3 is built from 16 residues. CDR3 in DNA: TGCGCCAGTCGCGCTTCAGGGGCAGGGGCTCGGGAAAAACTGTTTTTT. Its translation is CASRASGAGAREKLFF.

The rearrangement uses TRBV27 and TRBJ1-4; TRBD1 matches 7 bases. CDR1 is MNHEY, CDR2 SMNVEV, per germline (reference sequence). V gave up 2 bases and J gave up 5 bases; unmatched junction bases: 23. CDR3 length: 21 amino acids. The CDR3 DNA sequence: TGTGCCAGCAGTTTAATATATTTAAGTCGACAGGGAGGTTCGGCGAATGAAAAACTGTTTTTT. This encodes CASSLIYLSRQGGSANEKLFF.

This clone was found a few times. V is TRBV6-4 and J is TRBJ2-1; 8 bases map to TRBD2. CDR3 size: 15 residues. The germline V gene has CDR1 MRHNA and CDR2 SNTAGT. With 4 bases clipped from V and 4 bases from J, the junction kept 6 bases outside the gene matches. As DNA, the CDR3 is TGTGCCAGCAGTGGGGAACTAGCGGTTTACAATGAGCAGTTCTTC. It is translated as CASSGELAVYNEQFF.